Shown below are 10 T cell receptor beta chains from a single sample sequenced in a study of response to subunit inactivated influenza vaccine. TCRdb called the RT-PCR reads again in MiXCR, with one record for every CDR3 protein. This table holds hundreds of thousands of distinct CDR3 sequences, 14% found once. The sequencing here drew on PBMCs from blood, taken 14 to 15 days before vaccination. These receptors were obtained from a man in his forties or fifties who received an inactivated influenza vaccine.

V is TRBV6-2 or TRBV6-3 and J is TRBJ2-7; D not certain. Trimming stripped 0 bases from V and 2 bases from J, with 5 bases between. Looked up from germline, CDR1 is MNHEY and CDR2 is SVGEGT. This CDR3 region has 13 residues. CDR3: CASSYSMAYEQYF. For the CDR3, the DNA is TGTGCCAGCAGTTACTCTATGGCCTACGAGCAGTACTTC.

The chain joins TRBV20-1 to TRBJ2-7; 7 bases map to TRBD2. This CDR3 has 14 residues. Germline trimming cut 1 base from V and 5 bases from J; bases unmatched to any gene: 8. Germline lookup yields CDR1 DFQATT and CDR2 SNEGSKA (reference sequence). CDR3 nucleotide sequence: TGCAGTGCTAGAGGACTAGCATCAGGAGACGAGCAGTACTTC. Protein sequence: CSARGLASGDEQYF.

This clonotype was observed a handful of times. This chain links TRBV3-1 with TRBJ2-7; D is possibly TRBD1 or TRBD2 (5 bases each). Germline V gives CDR1 LGHDT, CDR2 YNNKEL (reference sequence). The V end lost 4 bases, the J end lost 6 bases, and 10 bases lay between the germline ends. The CDR3 totals 12 residues. The CDR3 nucleotides are TGTGCCAGCAGCCCCCGTGGGGGCGAGCAGTACTTC. It encodes CASSPRGGEQYF.

This chain joins TRBV27 and TRBJ1-2; 8 bases map to TRBD1. Germline V gene sequence: CDR1 MNHEY, CDR2 SMNVEV (reference sequence). With V trimmed by 3 bases and J by 7 bases, 7 bases remained unmatched. The length of the CDR3 is 14 residues. CDR3 protein: CASSFAGGQGGYTF. DNA for the CDR3: TGTGCCAGCAGTTTTGCAGGGGGCCAAGGTGGCTACACCTTC.

This clonotype has just a few counts. The chain combines TRBV27 with TRBJ2-7; 7 bases fit TRBD2. V lost 6 bases to trimming and J lost 2 bases; unmatched junction nucleotides: 10. Germline V lookup: CDR1 MNHEY, CDR2 SMNVEV (reference sequence). The CDR3 loop spans 15 amino acids. In nucleotides, the CDR3 is TGTGCCAGCAGCTATGGGCTAGCGGCCGCCTACGAGCAGTACTTC. Its protein is CASSYGLAAAYEQYF.

This clonotype was detected ten times or more. V gene TRBV24-1 combines with J gene TRBJ2-1; no reliable D call. CDR3 length: 17 residues. V dropped 4 bases and J dropped 2 bases, with 17 bases sitting between them. The germline CDR1 and CDR2 sequences are KGHDR and SFDVKD. The CDR3 protein is CATSDLISSYTYNEQFF. In nucleotides, the CDR3 is TGTGCCACCAGTGACTTGATCTCAAGCTATACCTACAATGAGCAGTTCTTC.

The chain links TRBV5-1 to TRBJ2-1; TRBD2 matches 11 bases. This CDR3 has 17 residues. Germline trimming cut 4 bases from V and 6 bases from J; bases unmatched to any gene: 12. In germline, CDR1 is SGHRS, CDR2 YFSETQ. In nucleotides, the CDR3 is TGCGCCAGCAGCCGTTCCAATAGCGGGAGGGTGGGCAATGAGCAGTTCTTC. The encoded protein is CASSRSNSGRVGNEQFF.

The table lists this clonotype with a few counts. The CDR3 DNA sequence: TGTGCCAGCAGTCCCCCAGAGAGCTACAATGAGCAGTTCTTC. This codes for CASSPPESYNEQFF. The chain joins TRBV12-3 or TRBV12-4 to TRBJ2-1; no clear D gene. V was pared by 5 bases and J by 3 bases, with 11 bases between. The CDR3 is 14 residues long.

This clonotype appeared a few times. This chain joins TRBV6-2 or TRBV6-3 and TRBJ2-3, with D possibly being TRBD1 or TRBD2 (5 bases each). The CDR3 contains 16 residues. Trimming pared 5 bases from V and 3 bases from J, leaving 18 bases between. Germline V gives CDR1 MNHEY, CDR2 SVGEGT. The CDR3 sequence: CASSDGAGGGTDTQYF. For the CDR3, the DNA is TGTGCCAGCAGTGACGGGGCCGGAGGAGGTACAGATACGCAGTATTTT.

The CDR3 DNA sequence: TGCGCCAGCAGAGTGATAGGGACTAGCGGGGGGGCCGGCTACAATGAGCAGTTCTTC. Translated, it gives CASRVIGTSGGAGYNEQFF. J is TRBJ2-1 and V is TRBV5-1; 16 nucleotides match TRBD2. Trimming cost V 5 bases and J 3 bases; bases outside gene matches: 11. The CDR3 length is 19 residues. Germline CDR1 SGHRS, CDR2 YFSETQ.